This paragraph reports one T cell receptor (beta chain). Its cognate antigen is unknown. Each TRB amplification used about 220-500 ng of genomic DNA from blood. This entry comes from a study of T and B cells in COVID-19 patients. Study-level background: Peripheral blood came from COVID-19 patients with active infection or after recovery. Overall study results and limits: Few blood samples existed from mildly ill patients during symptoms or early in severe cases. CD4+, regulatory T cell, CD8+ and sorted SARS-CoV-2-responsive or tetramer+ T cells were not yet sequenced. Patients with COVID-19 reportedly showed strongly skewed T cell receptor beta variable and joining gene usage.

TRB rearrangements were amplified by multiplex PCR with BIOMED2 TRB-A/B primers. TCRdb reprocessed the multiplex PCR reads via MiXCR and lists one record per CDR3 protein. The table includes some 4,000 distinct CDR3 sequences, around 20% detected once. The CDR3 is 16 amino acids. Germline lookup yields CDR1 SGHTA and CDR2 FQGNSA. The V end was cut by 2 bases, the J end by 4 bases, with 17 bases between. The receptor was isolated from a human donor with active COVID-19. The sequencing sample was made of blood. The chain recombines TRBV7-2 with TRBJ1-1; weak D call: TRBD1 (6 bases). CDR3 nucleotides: TGTGCCAGCAGCTTATACAGGGTCGAAATCGGCACTGAAGCTTTCTTT. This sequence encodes CASSLYRVEIGTEAFF.